Below, 27 T cell receptor beta chains from the same sample are listed, as sequenced in a study of T cell clonality in common variable immunodeficiency. Study-wide points: Fewer deletions and N-nucleotide insertions were reportedly seen in common variable immunodeficiency TCR beta sequences.

Their cognate antigens are unknown. Data came from immunoSEQ multiplex PCR; TCRdb stores just in-frame clones and leaves some out. The sample shows some 16,000 clones, none of them appearing just once. Sequencing used peripheral blood mononuclear cells. The receptors stem from a human donor with common variable immunodeficiency.

As regards this clone: The read terminates 3 residues ahead of where the CDR3 ends, so the germline J gene completes it. The chain combines TRBV2 with TRBJ2-5, with TRBD2 identical over 8 bases. The CDR3 is 15 residues long. Losses at the gene ends were 8 bases for V and 0 bases for J; bases not matched to a gene: 8. Germline V gene lookup returns CDR1 SNHLY and CDR2 FYNNEI. CDR3 DNA (partial): TGTGCCAGCGGCTTAGCGGGGACCAACCAAGAGACC. The encoded protein is CASGLAGTNQET. The whole CDR3 sequence reads CASGLAGTNQETQYF.

This clone was observed a handful of times. Read data end 3 residues before the CDR3 end; the end is taken from the germline J gene. The V gene is TRBV19, the J gene TRBJ1-5; 8 bases fit TRBD1. CDR3 length equals 17 residues. V gave up 4 bases and J gave up 0 bases; unmatched junction bases: 8. From germline, CDR1 is LNHDA and CDR2 SQIVND (reference sequence). The CDR3 DNA, read in part, is TGTGCCAGTAGTAGCGGACAGGGAACTTATAGCAATCAGCCC. This sequence encodes CASSSGQGTYSNQP. The entire CDR3 protein is CASSSGQGTYSNQPQHF.

Worth noting for this clone: The read finishes 3 residues shy of the CDR3 end, and the germline J gene is used to complete it. This rearrangement joins TRBV18 to TRBJ1-6; 9 positions agree with TRBD1. Trimming removed 3 bases from V and 0 bases from J; junction bases left unmatched: 0. This CDR3 spans 16 amino acids. Germline CDR1 is KGHSH and CDR2 is LQKENI. CDR3 DNA, as far as it was read: TGTGCCAGCTCACCGACAGGGGGCTCCTATAATTCACCC. Encoded protein: CASSPTGGSYNSP. From start to end, the CDR3 is CASSPTGGSYNSPLHF. The whole variable domain, filled in from reference TRBV18 and TRBJ1-6, reads NAGVMQNPRHLVRRRGQEARLRCSPMKGHSHVYWYRQLPEEGLKFMVYLQKENIIDESGMPKERFSAEFPKEGPSILRIQQVVRGDSAAYFCASSPTGGSYNSPLHFGNGTRLTVT.

This clone was recorded at least ten times. Coverage ceases 3 residues before the CDR3 finishes, and the germline J gene fills in the end. This chain connects TRBV20-1 to TRBJ1-5, with D possibly being TRBD1 (6 bases). Germline V lookup: CDR1 DFQATT, CDR2 SNEGSKA (reference sequence). V was shortened by 3 bases and J by 2 bases, with 14 bases between the two germline ends. CDR3 size: 15 residues. The CDR3 bases that were read are TGCAGTGCTAGGGAAGGGACACGGCGCAATCAGCCC. Amino acids: CSAREGTRRNQP. The CDR3, in full, reads CSAREGTRRNQPQHF.

This clone is deemed medium-sized. The read terminates 3 residues before the CDR3 end, so the remaining end is supplied by the germline J gene. The V gene is TRBV9, the J gene TRBJ1-2; possible D gene TRBD1, 5 bases. Germline V gene data show CDR1 as SGDLS and CDR2 as YYNGEE. There are 18 residues in the CDR3. The CDR3 loop is CASSPRLRGDGGEVGYTF. CDR3 DNA, as far as it was read: TGTGCCAGCAGCCCTCGCCTCCGGGGGGACGGAGGGGAAGTGGGC.

About this clone itself: The read terminates 3 residues before the CDR3 end, so the remaining end is supplied by the germline J gene. The gene calls are TRBV5-6 and TRBJ2-7; D is perhaps TRBD1 (6 bases). The length of the CDR3 is 14 residues. CDR1 is SGHDT, CDR2 YYEEEE, per germline. With 4 bases removed from V and 6 bases from J, the gap between germline ends came to 17 bases. The CDR3 DNA, read in part, is TGTGCCAGCAGCCGGACGGGACACATCTTCGAG. Amino acid sequence: CASSRTGHIFE. The whole CDR3 reads CASSRTGHIFEQYF.

This clone was counted ten times or more. The CDR3 sequence is CAWKHFSGNTIYF. Partial CDR3 DNA: TGTGCCTGGAAGCATTTCTCTGGAAACACC. This chain uses TRBV30 with TRBJ1-3; D gene uncertain. The CDR3 is cut off 3 residues early in the read; its end comes from the germline J gene. Between the trimmed V and J ends, which lost 4 bases and 0 bases, there was a span of 7 bases. The CDR3 covers 13 residues. From germline, CDR1 is GTSNPN and CDR2 SVGIG (reference sequence).

This clone showed up many times. The DNA ends 3 residues before the CDR3 does, and the rest of the CDR3 is filled in from the germline J gene. The chain uses TRBV20-1 and TRBJ1-2, with D possibly matching TRBD1 (5 bases). The CDR3 has 16 residues. V was shortened by 3 bases and J by 4 bases, with 21 bases between the two germline ends. Germline-derived CDR1 and CDR2 are DFQATT and SNEGSKA (reference sequence). CDR3 loop: CSARRQAGLWAYGYTF. CDR3 bases read: TGCAGTGCTAGGCGGCAGGCAGGGCTGTGGGCCTATGGC.

This clone showed up many times. The read ends 3 residues before the CDR3 terminus; that terminus is restored from the germline J gene. The rearrangement joins TRBV6-2 or TRBV6-3 to TRBJ2-2, with a possible D match to TRBD1 (6 bases). CDR3 length: 15 amino acids. Germline CDR1 MNHEY, CDR2 SVGEGT. Trimming took 4 bases from V and 2 from J, leaving 11 bases between them. This chain's CDR3 is CASSSIQGNTGELFF. CDR3 bases read: TGTGCCAGCAGTTCAATACAGGGAAACACCGGGGAG.

This clone was seen a handful of times. The CDR3 end falls 3 residues outside the read, so it is completed with the germline J gene. The J gene is TRBJ1-6, the V gene TRBV18, with D tentatively TRBD1 (5 bases). V shed 3 bases and J shed 8 bases, with 8 bases lying between them. The CDR3 has 13 amino acids. Germline V lookup: CDR1 KGHSH, CDR2 LQKENI. The CDR3 DNA, read in part, is TGTGCCAGCTCACCGGGGGGGGATTCACCC. Translation gives CASSPGGDSP. The full CDR3 reads CASSPGGDSPLHF. Complete variable domain (other parts from reference TRBV18 and TRBJ1-6): NAGVMQNPRHLVRRRGQEARLRCSPMKGHSHVYWYRQLPEEGLKFMVYLQKENIIDESGMPKERFSAEFPKEGPSILRIQQVVRGDSAAYFCASSPGGDSPLHFGNGTRLTVT.

The sample holds a few counts of this clone. The CDR3 spells CASSNHRDSNQPQHF. CDR3 DNA, as far as it was read: TGTGCCAGTAGTAACCACAGGGATAGCAATCAGCCC. The chain employs TRBV19 and TRBJ1-5; weak D call: TRBD1 (6 bases). The CDR3 is cut off 3 residues early in the read; its end comes from the germline J gene. Between the trimmed V and J ends, which lost 4 bases and 0 bases, there was a span of 10 bases. The CDR3 covers 15 residues. Germline CDR1 and CDR2: LNHDA and SQIVND (reference sequence).

With respect to this clone: The read finishes 3 residues shy of the CDR3 end, and the germline J gene is used to complete it. This same CDR3 is encoded by further DNA sequences in the sample. This chain uses TRBV19 with TRBJ1-3; unclear D gene. This CDR3 contains 15 residues. Between the trimmed V and J ends, which lost 3 bases and 0 bases, there was a span of 9 bases. The germline CDR1 and CDR2 sequences are LNHDA and SQIVND (reference sequence). CDR3 bases read: TGTGCCAGTAGTATTGGCCGTATCTCTGGAAACACC. It yields the protein CASSIGRISGNT. The entire CDR3 sequence reads CASSIGRISGNTIYF.

This clone showed up just a few times. The DNA ends 3 residues before the CDR3 does, and the rest of the CDR3 is filled in from the germline J gene. Distinct nucleotide sequences in the sample also encode this CDR3. The V gene is TRBV6-2 or TRBV6-3, the J gene TRBJ1-2; D call uncertain. The CDR3 has 14 residues. CDR1 and CDR2 from the germline V gene are MNHEY and SVGEGT. Partial CDR3 DNA: TGTGCCAGCAGTTACAATCTCGGGGTTGGCGGC. This codes for CASSYNLGVGG. The complete CDR3 reads CASSYNLGVGGYTF.

The table lists this clone with many counts. With the read ending 3 residues before the CDR3 end, the germline J gene is used to fill in that end. The chain employs TRBV18 and TRBJ2-1; 10 bases line up with TRBD1. From germline, CDR1 is KGHSH and CDR2 LQKENI. The CDR3 is 15 residues long. The V segment lost 0 bases and the J segment 7 bases; nucleotides outside the gene matches: 3. CDR3 sequence: CASSPPTGGLNEQFF. The sequenced part of the CDR3 DNA is TGTGCCAGCTCACCACCGACAGGGGGCCTTAATGAG.

Regarding this clone: The read gets to within 3 residues of the CDR3 end, and the germline J gene fills in the rest. The chain has TRBV19 and TRBJ1-4; perhaps TRBD1 as D (5 bases). Germline V gene sequence: CDR1 LNHDA, CDR2 SQIVND (reference sequence). This CDR3 spans 13 amino acids. The V and J ends lost 7 bases and 8 bases respectively, with 14 bases between them. CDR3 loop: CASTTATFEKLFF. The sequenced CDR3 bases are TGTGCCAGTACGACAGCGACTTTCGAAAAA. The variable domain in full, completed from reference TRBV19 and TRBJ1-4, reads DGGITQSPKYLFRKEGQNVTLSCEQNLNHDAMYWYRQDPGQGLRLIYYSQIVNDFQKGDIAEGYSVSREKKESFPLTVTSAQKNPTAFYLCASTTATFEKLFFGSGTQLSVL.

CDR3 in amino acids: CSVERIGQGARETQYF. The DNA read from the CDR3 is TGCAGCGTTGAACGGATCGGACAGGGGGCGCGGGAGACC. V is TRBV29-1 and J is TRBJ2-5, with TRBD1 matching over 11 bases. The read halts 3 residues ahead of the CDR3 end, with the missing end drawn from the germline J gene. In germline, CDR1 is SQVTM, CDR2 ANQGSEA. V dropped 2 bases and J dropped 5; count of bases not matched to a gene: 10. This CDR3 spans 16 amino acids. The full variable domain, in which reference TRBV29-1 and TRBJ2-5 provide the parts outside the CDR3, is SAVISQKPSRDICQRGTSLTIQCQVDSQVTMMFWYRQQPGQSLTLIATANQGSEATYESGFVIDKFPISRPNLTFSTLTVSNMSPEDSSIYLCSVERIGQGARETQYFGPGTRLLVL.

On this clone itself: The observed sequence ends 3 residues before the CDR3 terminus, with the missing tail filled in from the germline J gene. The rearrangement uses TRBV19 and TRBJ1-5; maybe TRBD1 (6 bases). Germline CDR1 LNHDA, CDR2 SQIVND (reference sequence). The CDR3 totals 14 residues. With 6 bases removed from V and 6 bases from J, the gap between germline ends came to 15 bases. The CDR3 sequence is CASSNFGTPQPQHF. The CDR3 DNA, read in part, is TGTGCCAGTAGCAATTTCGGGACACCTCAGCCC.

In its sample, this clone is medium-sized. The CDR3 end falls 3 residues outside the read, so it is completed with the germline J gene. V is TRBV7-8 and J is TRBJ1-2; a possible D gene is TRBD1 (5 bases). This CDR3 spans 13 amino acids. V lost 5 bases and J lost 4, with 11 bases in between. CDR1 is SGHVS, CDR2 FQNEAQ, per germline. CDR3 residues: CASSPQGTYGYTF. CDR3 DNA, as far as it was read: TGTGCCAGCAGCCCGCAGGGAACCTATGGC.

This clone counts as medium-sized. The CDR3 end is not reached by the read, which stops 3 residues before it; the germline J gene fills it in. The chain links TRBV29-1 to TRBJ2-5, with D possibly being TRBD2 (5 bases). Germline lookup yields CDR1 SQVTM and CDR2 ANQGSEA. This CDR3 region has 11 residues. Trimming cost V 4 bases and J 5 bases, with 8 bases left between them. The sequenced CDR3 bases are TGCAGCGTTGGGACTGGGGAGACC. Protein sequence: CSVGTGET. The entire CDR3 reads CSVGTGETQYF.

Comments on this clone: The CDR3 is cut off 3 residues early in the read; its end comes from the germline J gene. V gene TRBV19 combines with J gene TRBJ2-1; D gene unclear. Trimming took 3 bases from V and 8 from J, leaving 11 bases between them. Germline assignment: CDR1 LNHDA and CDR2 SQIVND (reference sequence). The CDR3 sequence is 13 residues long. CDR3 bases read: TGTGCCAGTAGTATCTATTCGGTCGATGAG. Translating gives CASSIYSVDE. The full CDR3 protein reads CASSIYSVDEQFF.

This clone is medium-sized (0.01 to 0.1%) within its sample. The CDR3 end falls 3 residues outside the read, so it is completed with the germline J gene. The chain combines TRBV20-1 with TRBJ2-1; possibly TRBD1 for D (5 bases). V was shortened by 0 bases and J by 8 bases, with 14 bases between the two germline ends. Germline-derived CDR1 and CDR2 are DFQATT and SNEGSKA (reference sequence). The CDR3 has 14 residues. Partial CDR3 DNA: TGCAGTGCTAGAGATCTCCAGGGTGTGTATGAG. It specifies CSARDLQGVYE. The complete CDR3 protein is CSARDLQGVYEQFF.

The table lists this clone with a few counts. The read ends 3 residues before the CDR3 terminus; that terminus is restored from the germline J gene. The chain carries TRBV7-6 and TRBJ2-7; 11 bases are a match to TRBD2. The V gene's germline CDR1 is SGHVS and CDR2 FNYEAQ. Losses at the gene ends were 6 bases for V and 2 bases for J; bases not matched to a gene: 6. The CDR3 consists of 15 residues. CDR3 sequence reads: CASSPMTSGAYEQYF. Partial CDR3 DNA: TGTGCCAGCAGTCCTATGACTAGCGGGGCCTACGAG.

This clone was observed a handful of times. The read gets to within 3 residues of the CDR3 end, and the germline J gene fills in the rest. The genes are TRBV18 and TRBJ1-2, with 9 bases identical to TRBD1. The CDR3 consists of 16 residues. The germline V gene has CDR1 KGHSH and CDR2 LQKENI. V shed 3 bases and J 1 base; nucleotides not matched to a gene: 6. The CDR3 loop reads CASSPTVDRGNYGYTF. The sequenced CDR3 bases are TGTGCCAGCTCACCTACGGTGGACAGGGGTAACTATGGC.

A few counts support this clone. The read finishes 3 residues shy of the CDR3 end, and the germline J gene is used to complete it. The V gene is TRBV19, the J gene TRBJ1-6; 7 bases are shared with TRBD1. The junction had 2 bases not matched to a gene; V was cut back by 6 bases and J by 0 bases. Germline V lookup: CDR1 LNHDA, CDR2 SQIVND (reference sequence). The CDR3 has 15 amino acids. Incomplete CDR3 DNA: TGTGCCAGTAGACAGGGGAGCTCCTATAATTCACCC. Translating gives CASRQGSSYNSP. The whole CDR3 sequence reads CASRQGSSYNSPLHF.

At least ten counts were recorded for this clone. The read terminates 3 residues ahead of where the CDR3 ends, so the germline J gene completes it. V is TRBV7-2 and J is TRBJ2-5; TRBD1 matches at 10 bases. The V gene's germline CDR1 is SGHTA and CDR2 FQGNSA. The CDR3 has 15 residues. J gave up 5 bases and V 3 bases, and 6 bases lay outside the gene matches. The sequenced part of the CDR3 DNA is TGTGCCAGCAGCTTCGACAGGGGGCGGTCGGAGACC. This translates into CASSFDRGRSET. The whole CDR3 region reads CASSFDRGRSETQYF.

This clone was detected a few times. The read gets to within 3 residues of the CDR3 end, and the germline J gene fills in the rest. The gene calls are TRBV19 and TRBJ2-7; D is possibly TRBD1 (6 bases). Germline-derived CDR1 and CDR2 are LNHDA and SQIVND (reference sequence). Trimming shortened V by 6 bases and J by 5 bases, and 11 bases separated the two germline ends. The CDR3 runs 12 residues. The CDR3 region is CASSGTQNEQYF. The part of the CDR3 DNA that was read is TGTGCCAGTAGCGGGACACAGAACGAG.

In regard to this clone: One end of the junction does not line up with germline, which may come from a read error. Coverage ceases 3 residues before the CDR3 finishes, and the germline J gene fills in the end. V is TRBV19 and J is TRBJ1-4; D is unresolved. CDR3 size: 14 residues. CDR1 is LNHDA and CDR2 is SQIVND in the germline V gene (reference sequence). Incomplete CDR3 DNA: TGTGCCAGTAGTATCCGGGTTGCTAAGGAAAAA. Translation: CASSIRVAKEK. The whole CDR3 sequence reads CASSIRVAKEKLFF.